This T cell receptor (beta chain) stems from a study of T cells after yellow fever vaccination. CDR3 length: 15 amino acids. The ends were cut back, 1 base at V and 5 bases at J, with 14 bases in the middle. CDR1 MDHEN and CDR2 SYDVKM come from the germline V gene. A 5'RACE template-switching step, the method used to make TCR cDNA, added a universal primer site and UMIs. TCRdb re-called the 5' RACE reads through MiXCR, storing one row per CDR3 protein. The table lists hundreds of thousands of distinct CDR3 sequences, roughly 3.5% of them singletons. This clonotype was counted at least ten times. Its cognate antigen is unknown. Study-wide findings and caveats: The booster response re-showed most primary clones: 96% CD4, more than 80% CD8.

The material was PBMCs, obtained on the day of the yellow fever booster vaccination. The genes are TRBV28 and TRBJ2-5, with unresolved D. The sequence was collected from a man aged 18 to 30 who received the YFV17D yellow fever vaccine. The CDR3 coding sequence is TGTGCCAGCAGTTTATATATCGGGCTGGGGGAGACCCAGTACTTC. Translating gives CASSLYIGLGETQYF.